The rows below give T cell receptor beta chains drawn from one sample of a study of shared clonotypes between healthy human individuals. Generated by immunoSEQ multiplex PCR, the TCRdb table keeps only in-frame clones and is missing some. There are about 800,000 clones in the sample; 96% occur only once, and about 0.25% lies in the top ten. The sequenced material came from naive CD8+ T cells sorted from blood. The receptors stem from a man aged 30 to 39 in good health. Both conserved end residues are part of each CDR3. A D gene is named only where the DNA matches it firmly. Rows give clone size only sometimes, using once, few, many, or a class for an expanded clone.

j_call,cdr3_length,v_call,clone_size,d_call,cdr3_nt,cdr3_aa
TRBJ2-3,16,TRBV5-1,NA,NA,TGCGCCAGCAGCTTGGCCGAGGAGATCCTCTCAGATACGCAGTATTTT,CASSLAEEILSDTQYF
TRBJ2-7,12,TRBV28,once,NA,TGTGCCAGCAGTTTGGGTTCCTACGAGCAGTACTTC,CASSLGSYEQYF
TRBJ2-7,13,TRBV4-1,NA,NA,TGCGCCAGCAGCCAAGGAAGCTCCTACGAGCAGTACTTC,CASSQGSSYEQYF
TRBJ2-1,15,TRBV28,few,NA,TGTGCCAGCAGCCCTCTGGGGAGCTCCTACAATGAGCAGTTCTTC,CASSPLGSSYNEQFF
TRBJ2-1,17,TRBV11-3,NA,NA,TGTGCCAGCAGCTTAGATTCCGGGACTCGGTCCTACAATGAGCAGTTCTTC,CASSLDSGTRSYNEQFF
TRBJ2-7,14,TRBV2,NA,TRBD2,TGTGCCAGCATTCCCGGGACTAGTACCTACGAGCAGTACTTC,CASIPGTSTYEQYF
TRBJ1-4,15,TRBV14,NA,NA,TGTGCCAGCAGCACGCACCAGGCGTCTAATGAAAAACTGTTTTTT,CASSTHQASNEKLFF
TRBJ2-7,14,TRBV5-1,NA,NA,TGCGCCAGCAGCTCCCCCGGGACCGCCTACGAGCAGTACTTC,CASSSPGTAYEQYF
TRBJ2-1,14,TRBV5-6,NA,NA,TGTGCCAGCACCCCTAGGGGCGCCTACAATGAGCAGTTCTTC,CASTPRGAYNEQFF
TRBJ2-2,17,TRBV7-9,NA,TRBD2,TGTGCCAGCAGCTTCAACCGGGAGGGGGTATTCACCGGGGAGCTGTTTTTT,CASSFNREGVFTGELFF
TRBJ2-7,15,TRBV4-1,NA,NA,TGCGCCAGCAGCCAAAGAGGGGGGACACCACCTGAGCAGTACTTC,CASSQRGGTPPEQYF
TRBJ1-1,15,TRBV15,NA,NA,TGTGCCACCAGCAGCCCTCTACAGGGAGAGACTGAAGCTTTCTTT,CATSSPLQGETEAFF
TRBJ1-5,15,TRBV4-1,NA,TRBD1,TGCGCCAGCAGCTCCGGGACAGGGGGCGTCTTGCCCCAGCATTTT,CASSSGTGGVLPQHF
TRBJ2-7,18,TRBV18,once,TRBD2,TGTGCCAGCTCACCACTTATGGGGCCGACTAGCGGGGACTACGAGCAGTACTTC,CASSPLMGPTSGDYEQYF
TRBJ1-5,15,TRBV10-3,NA,TRBD1,TGTGCCATCAGTAGGACAGGAGAGGGCAATCAGCCCCAGCATTTT,CAISRTGEGNQPQHF
TRBJ2-1,12,TRBV30,NA,NA,TGTGCCTGGAGTGTACACGGGATAGAGCAGTTCTTC,CAWSVHGIEQFF
TRBJ2-7,14,TRBV7-9,NA,NA,TGTGCCAGCAGCGCCGGGACGCAGTCCTACGAGCAGTACTTC,CASSAGTQSYEQYF
TRBJ2-7,15,TRBV7-9,NA,NA,TGTGCCAGCAGCCCCAAAGACAGACCTGACTCCGAGCAGTACTTC,CASSPKDRPDSEQYF
TRBJ2-3,13,TRBV4-1,once,NA,TGCGCCAGCAGCGAGACCCCCGGAGATACGCAGTATTTT,CASSETPGDTQYF
TRBJ2-1,14,TRBV4-3,NA,NA,TGCGCCAGCAGCCCTGGACGGTCCTACAATGAGCAGTTCTTC,CASSPGRSYNEQFF
TRBJ2-5,15,TRBV4-1,NA,TRBD1,TGCGCCAGCAGCCAAGTCGGGACAGGGGTGGAGACCCAGTACTTC,CASSQVGTGVETQYF
TRBJ2-5,16,TRBV7-9,NA,TRBD2,TGTGCCAGCAGCTCCCAGGCGGGAGGGATCCAAGAGACCCAGTACTTC,CASSSQAGGIQETQYF
TRBJ2-1,16,TRBV7-3,NA,TRBD2,TGTGCCAGCAGCCTAACCCCCGGGACTAGCGGCCATGAGCAGTTCTTC,CASSLTPGTSGHEQFF
TRBJ2-7,15,TRBV7-6,NA,TRBD1,TGTGCCAGCAGCTCCCCCAGGGGGCTTGGGTACGAGCAGTACTTC,CASSSPRGLGYEQYF
TRBJ2-2,18,TRBV19,NA,NA,TGTGCCAGTAGTGGCAGGACAGACCTGGCGGTTAGACCCGGGGAGCTGTTTTTT,CASSGRTDLAVRPGELFF
TRBJ2-3,14,TRBV2,NA,TRBD1,TGTGCCAGCAGCGTGACAGGGGCGGGGGATACGCAGTATTTT,CASSVTGAGDTQYF
TRBJ2-7,14,TRBV28,once,TRBD1,TGTGCCAGCCTAGACAGGGGGGTACCCTACGAGCAGTACTTC,CASLDRGVPYEQYF
TRBJ2-7,18,TRBV7-9,NA,TRBD2,TGTGCCAGCAGCTTGGAATTGAGGCTAGCGGGAGGTGGCTACGAGCAGTACTTC,CASSLELRLAGGGYEQYF
TRBJ1-1,11,TRBV27,NA,NA,TGTGCCAGCAGTTGGGGCACTGAAGCTTTCTTT,CASSWGTEAFF
TRBJ2-2,13,TRBV28,NA,NA,TGTGCCAGCAGCATATACAGGTCCGGGGAGCTGTTTTTT,CASSIYRSGELFF
TRBJ2-7,15,TRBV30,NA,TRBD2,TGTGCCTGGAGTGTGGGAGCGGGAGTCGTGGACGAGCAGTACTTC,CAWSVGAGVVDEQYF
TRBJ2-7,12,TRBV14,NA,NA,TGTGCCAGCAGCCAACAGGGCTACGAGCAGTACTTC,CASSQQGYEQYF
TRBJ2-1,17,TRBV4-1,NA,NA,TGCGCCAGCAGCCAAGCGGGTACGGGCCCCTCCTACAATGAGCAGTTCTTC,CASSQAGTGPSYNEQFF
TRBJ2-7,12,TRBV19,NA,NA,TGTGCCAGTCGGGACGGTGCACACGAGCAGTACTTC,CASRDGAHEQYF
TRBJ2-1,15,TRBV13,NA,TRBD2,TGTGCCAGCAGCCTGGGACTAGCGGGAGTCGATGAGCAGTTCTTC,CASSLGLAGVDEQFF
TRBJ2-2,19,TRBV7-2,NA,TRBD1,TGTGCCAGCAGCCCCCTAGGTCTCCCGACAGGGGAGAGAGTCGGGGAGCTGTTTTTT,CASSPLGLPTGERVGELFF
TRBJ2-7,13,TRBV10-3,NA,TRBD2,TGTGCCACCGGCCCTAGCGGGAGTTACGAGCAGTACTTC,CATGPSGSYEQYF
TRBJ2-7,13,TRBV7-2,NA,NA,TGTGCCAGCAGCTTAGGGGGGTACTACGAGCAGTACTTC,CASSLGGYYEQYF
TRBJ2-5,13,TRBV6-1,once,NA,TGTGCCAGCAGTGAGGGTCACCAGGAGACCCAGTACTTC,CASSEGHQETQYF
TRBJ2-2,16,TRBV9,once,NA,TGTGCCAGCAGCGCCCGGGGCAGGGAGAACACCGGGGAGCTGTTTTTT,CASSARGRENTGELFF
TRBJ1-1,12,TRBV14,NA,NA,TGTGCCAGCAGCCAAGGCCTATCGTGGGCTTTCTTT,CASSQGLSWAFF
TRBJ2-3,14,TRBV29-1,NA,TRBD2,TGCAGCGCGGTCGGACTAGCGGGACCAGATACGCAGTATTTT,CSAVGLAGPDTQYF
TRBJ2-1,13,TRBV18,NA,NA,TGTGCCAGCTCACCCGGCTCCTACAATGAGCAGTTCTTC,CASSPGSYNEQFF
TRBJ2-7,13,TRBV5-6,NA,NA,TGTGCCAGCAGCTCCGGAGCATCCTACGAGCAGTACTTC,CASSSGASYEQYF
TRBJ2-7,17,TRBV10-1,once,NA,TGCGCCAGCAGGGAGCCCTTAGGGGAACCCCCCTCCTACGAGCAGTACTTC,CASREPLGEPPSYEQYF
TRBJ2-7,15,TRBV19,NA,TRBD1,TGTGCCAGTAGTATAGGGACAGGGTTTTCCTACGAGCAGTACTTC,CASSIGTGFSYEQYF
TRBJ2-1,11,TRBV11-2,NA,TRBD1,TGTGCCAGCAGCTTAGGACAGGGGACATTCTTC,CASSLGQGTFF
TRBJ2-7,15,TRBV14,NA,TRBD1,TGTGCCAGCAGCCTACAGGGGGGCCTACACGACGAGCAGTACTTC,CASSLQGGLHDEQYF
TRBJ1-1,12,TRBV9,NA,NA,TGTGCCAGCAGCGCCCTAAACACTGAAGCTTTCTTT,CASSALNTEAFF
TRBJ1-1,12,TRBV5-6,NA,NA,TGTGCCAGCGGCAGGGAGTCGACTGAAGCTTTCTTT,CASGRESTEAFF
TRBJ2-7,14,TRBV4-3,NA,NA,TGCGCCAGCAGCCAAGAGCGATCGGGCTACGAGCAGTACTTC,CASSQERSGYEQYF
TRBJ2-2,16,TRBV9,NA,TRBD2,TGTGCCAGCAGCGCCGGCGGCCGCGGGGGGACCGGGGAGCTGTTTTTT,CASSAGGRGGTGELFF
TRBJ2-1,14,TRBV28,NA,TRBD2,TGTGCCAGCACTATAGCGGGAGGTTACAATGAGCAGTTCTTC,CASTIAGGYNEQFF
TRBJ2-3,17,TRBV11-2,NA,TRBD2,TGTGCCAGCAGCTCCGGGGGGGGTGGATTAAGGGCAGATACGCAGTATTTT,CASSSGGGGLRADTQYF
TRBJ2-7,15,TRBV6-5,NA,NA,TGTGCCAGCAGCTTAGGGGAGGGGGCAAGCTACGAGCAGTACTTC,CASSLGEGASYEQYF
TRBJ2-3,14,TRBV27,NA,NA,TGTGCCAGCCGGCAGGGGATGAGGTGGGATACGCAGTATTTT,CASRQGMRWDTQYF
TRBJ1-2,13,TRBV5-8,once,NA,TGTGCCAGCAGACACCGGGCCGCGCTGGGCTACACCTTC,CASRHRAALGYTF